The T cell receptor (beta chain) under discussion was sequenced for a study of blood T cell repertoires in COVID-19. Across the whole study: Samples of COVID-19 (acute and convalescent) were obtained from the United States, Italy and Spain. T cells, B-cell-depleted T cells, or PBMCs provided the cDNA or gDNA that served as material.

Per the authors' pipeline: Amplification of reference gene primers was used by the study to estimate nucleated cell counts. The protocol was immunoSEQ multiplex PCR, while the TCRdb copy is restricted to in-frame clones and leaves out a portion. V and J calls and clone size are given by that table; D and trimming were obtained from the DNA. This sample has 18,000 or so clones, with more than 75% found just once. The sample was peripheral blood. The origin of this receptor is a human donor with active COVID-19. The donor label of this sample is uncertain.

The CDR3 loop is CASARLAGGPYEQYF. CDR3 in DNA: TGTGCCAGCGCCAGACTAGCGGGGGGGCCCTACGAGCAGTACTTC. The rearrangement links TRBV6-5 to TRBJ2-7, with 14 bases aligning to TRBD2. Trimming cost V 8 bases and J 2 bases; bases outside gene matches: 5. The CDR3 sequence is 15 residues long. Per the germline V gene, CDR1 is MNHEY and CDR2 is SVGAGI.